This T cell receptor beta chain was retrieved from a study of spatial heterogeneity in lung cancer. Described time point: blood at routine non-recurrence follow-up after resection. CDR1 is SQVTM, CDR2 ANQGSEA, per germline. The length of the CDR3 is 14 residues. Deletions cut 7 bases from V and 3 bases from J, with 17 bases between. A few counts support this clonotype. TCRdb re-called the 5' RACE reads with MiXCR, one entry per CDR3 protein. The table has around 29,000 distinct CDR3 sequences, about 9.4% seen once. This chain connects TRBV29-1 to TRBJ2-3; the D gene could be TRBD1 or TRBD2 (5 bases each). The source material was PBMCs, sampled at follow-up. This TCR was recovered from a female donor with early-stage non-small cell lung cancer. DNA for the CDR3: TGCAGCGCTGGGGGAAGTATTGGGACAGATACGCAGTATTTT. This codes for CSAGGSIGTDTQYF.